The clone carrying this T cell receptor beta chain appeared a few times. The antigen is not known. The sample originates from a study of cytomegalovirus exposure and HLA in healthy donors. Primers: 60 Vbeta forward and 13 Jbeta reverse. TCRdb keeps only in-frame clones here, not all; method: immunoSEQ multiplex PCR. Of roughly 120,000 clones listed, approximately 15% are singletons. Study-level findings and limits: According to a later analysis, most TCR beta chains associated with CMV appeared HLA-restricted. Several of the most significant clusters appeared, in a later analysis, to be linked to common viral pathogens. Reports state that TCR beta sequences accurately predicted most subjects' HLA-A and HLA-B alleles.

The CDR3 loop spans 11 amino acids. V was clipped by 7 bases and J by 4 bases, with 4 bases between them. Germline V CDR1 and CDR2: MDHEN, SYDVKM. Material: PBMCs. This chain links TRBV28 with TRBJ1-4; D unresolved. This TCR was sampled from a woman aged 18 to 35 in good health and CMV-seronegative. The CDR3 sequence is CASKSNEKLFF. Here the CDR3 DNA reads TGTGCCAGCAAGAGTAATGAAAAACTGTTTTTT. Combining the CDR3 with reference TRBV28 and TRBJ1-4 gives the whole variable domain DVKVTQSSRYLVKRTGEKVFLECVQDMDHENMFWYRQDPGLGLRLIYFSYDVKMKEKGDIPEGYSVSREKKERFSLILESASTNQTSMYLCASKSNEKLFFGSGTQLSVL.